This T cell receptor (beta chain) was profiled in a study of blood T cell repertoires in COVID-19. Study background: The samples span acute and convalescent COVID-19 from the United States, Italy and Spain.

Profiled with immunoSEQ multiplex PCR; TCRdb holds only in-frame clones, not every one. In the table there are about 73,000 clones, 82% of which are singletons. This TCR came from a woman aged 55 to 70 with acute or convalescent COVID-19. The sequenced material came from peripheral blood.

CDR3 amino acids: CASSQGLSYEQYF. CDR3 in DNA: TGCGCCAGCAGCCAAGGACTGTCCTACGAGCAGTACTTC. The chain combines TRBV4-1 with TRBJ2-7; unclear D gene. The V end was cut by 1 base, the J end by 1 base, with 5 bases between. The CDR3 length is 13 residues. Germline-derived CDR1 and CDR2 are MGHRA and YSYEKL.